Below, 30 T cell receptor beta chains from the same sample are listed, as sequenced in a study of neurological immune-mediated disorders. TCRdb used MiXCR to reprocess the 5' RACE reads, holding one entry per CDR3 protein. The profile shows roughly 49,000 distinct CDR3 sequences, about 12% of them singletons. Time point: longitudinal time-point 2. Sequenced sample: PBMCs. These receptors all stem from a male donor with HTLV-1-associated myelopathy (HAM/TSP).

This clonotype was seen at least ten times. This chain joins TRBV20-1 and TRBJ1-2, with D unclear. CDR1 DFQATT and CDR2 SNEGSKA come from the germline V gene (reference sequence). Deletions cut 3 bases from V and 5 bases from J, with 10 bases between. CDR3 length: 12 amino acids. The CDR3 sequence is CSASRPSYGYTF. In nucleotides, the CDR3 is TGCAGTGCTAGCCGGCCCAGTTATGGCTACACCTTC.

This clonotype was observed many times. V gene TRBV19 combines with J gene TRBJ2-2; tentatively, D is TRBD1 (5 bases). Trimming removed 3 bases from V and 5 bases from J, with 13 bases in between. Germline V CDR1 and CDR2: LNHDA, SQIVND (reference sequence). The CDR3 is made up of 15 amino acids. CDR3 sequence reads: CASSIVAGRTGELFF. The CDR3 region has the DNA TGTGCCAGTAGTATCGTAGCAGGGCGGACCGGGGAGCTGTTTTTT. Drawing the rest from reference TRBV19 and TRBJ2-2, the complete variable domain is DGGITQSPKYLFRKEGQNVTLSCEQNLNHDAMYWYRQDPGQGLRLIYYSQIVNDFQKGDIAEGYSVSREKKESFPLTVTSAQKNPTAFYLCASSIVAGRTGELFFGEGSRLTVL.

This clonotype has at least ten counts. The junction and the germline gene differ at one end; a read error may be behind it. The chain has TRBV7-7 and TRBJ1-2, with D maybe TRBD1 (5 bases). The CDR3 consists of 16 residues. Per germline, CDR1 SSHAT and CDR2 FNYEAQ (reference sequence). The CDR3 reads CASSLRDLPANYGYTF. For the CDR3, the DNA is TGTGCTAGCAGCTTAAGGGACCTTCCAGCTAACTATGGCTACACCTTC.

Comments on this clonotype: This may stem from a read error, because a much larger clone lies one nucleotide away. The chain is built from TRBV28 and TRBJ1-4; D is unresolved. The germline CDR1 and CDR2 sequences are MDHEN and SYDVKM. There are 12 residues in the CDR3. CDR3 bases: TGTGCCAGCACTTTATCACCGGAAAAACTGTTTTTT. It yields the protein CASTLSPEKLFF.

The chain combines TRBV11-3 with TRBJ2-4; no clear D gene. V gave up 5 bases and J gave up 11 bases, with 19 bases separating them. Germline CDR1 is SGHNT and CDR2 is YENEEA. The length of the CDR3 is 14 residues. The CDR3 region has the DNA TGTGCCAGCAGCCCCTCGGACCACAGAAGCGTTCAGTACTTC. This codes for CASSPSDHRSVQYF. Full variable domain (outside the CDR3, taken from reference TRBV11-3 and TRBJ2-4): EAGVVQSPRYKIIEKKQPVAFWCNPISGHNTLYWYLQNLGQGPELLIRYENEEAVDDSQLPKDRFSAERLKGVDSTLKIQPAELGDSAVYLCASSPSDHRSVQYFGAGTRLSVL.

This clonotype was seen once. Germline and junction disagree at one end, which may indicate a read error. This chain joins TRBV20-1 and TRBJ2-1; TRBD2 aligns across 7 bases. The germline CDR1 and CDR2 sequences are DFQATT and SNEGSKA (reference sequence). The CDR3 length is 16 residues. Written as DNA, the CDR3 is TGTAGTGCTAGAGATCACCTCGGGGGGTCTTACAATGAGCAGTTCTTC. Translation: CSARDHLGGSYNEQFF.

This chain connects TRBV6-2 or TRBV6-3 to TRBJ2-2, with D hard to call. V gave up 10 bases and J gave up 3 bases, with 12 bases separating them. CDR1 and CDR2 from the germline V gene are MNHEY and SVGEGT. The CDR3 contains 13 residues. The CDR3 spells CATKQSHTGELFF. Written as DNA, the CDR3 is TGTGCCACCAAGCAGTCACACACCGGGGAGCTGTTTTTT.

In its sample, this clonotype ranks as medium-sized. The CDR3 reads CASLPRGGTGELFF. In DNA form, the CDR3 reads TGTGCCAGCCTACCCAGGGGGGGAACCGGGGAGCTGTTTTTT. The chain is built from TRBV2 and TRBJ2-2; D may be TRBD1 or TRBD2 (7 bases each). The germline V gene encodes CDR1 SNHLY and CDR2 FYNNEI. The V and J ends lost 8 bases and 5 bases respectively, with 15 bases between them. This CDR3 has 14 residues.

Many counts were recorded for this clonotype. The rearrangement uses TRBV28 and TRBJ2-3, with 7 positions matching TRBD2. CDR1 and CDR2 from the germline V gene are MDHEN and SYDVKM. The length of the CDR3 is 15 residues. The trim removed 6 bases at V and 2 bases at J, leaving 8 bases unmatched. The CDR3: CASRGGTAFTDTQYF. CDR3 bases: TGTGCCAGCAGGGGGGGGACGGCCTTCACAGATACGCAGTATTTT.

In its sample, this clonotype was seen many times. V usage is TRBV20-1 and J usage is TRBJ2-7; a possible D gene is TRBD1 (5 bases). Trimming cost V 2 bases and J 6 bases, with 8 bases left between them. The germline CDR1 and CDR2 sequences are DFQATT and SNEGSKA (reference sequence). The CDR3 totals 11 residues. This chain's CDR3 is CSARQGREQYF. The CDR3 DNA is TGCAGTGCTAGACAGGGTCGCGAGCAGTACTTC.

This clonotype was found many times. The chain carries TRBV5-6 and TRBJ1-2; the match to TRBD1 covers 9 bases. V trimming: 4 bases; J trimming: 0 bases; junction bases outside the gene matches: 4. The V gene's germline CDR1 is SGHDT and CDR2 YYEEEE. This CDR3 spans 15 amino acids. DNA for the CDR3: TGTGCCAGCAGCCCTGGACAGGGGACTAACTATGGCTACACCTTC. This translates into CASSPGQGTNYGYTF.

This clonotype was seen repeatedly, ten times or more. The chain is built from TRBV11-3 and TRBJ2-7; 11 bases match TRBD2. CDR1 is SGHNT and CDR2 is YENEEA in the germline V gene. The CDR3 sequence is 15 residues long. Losses at the gene ends were 6 bases for V and 1 base for J; bases not matched to a gene: 5. Written as DNA, the CDR3 is TGTGCCAGCAGGCCCGGGACTAGCGGTTCCTACGAGCAGTACTTC. It codes for CASRPGTSGSYEQYF. Full variable domain (outside the CDR3, taken from reference TRBV11-3 and TRBJ2-7): EAGVVQSPRYKIIEKKQPVAFWCNPISGHNTLYWYLQNLGQGPELLIRYENEEAVDDSQLPKDRFSAERLKGVDSTLKIQPAELGDSAVYLCASRPGTSGSYEQYFGPGTRLTVT.

At least ten counts were recorded for this clonotype. This chain links TRBV6-6 with TRBJ2-1; possibly TRBD1 or TRBD2 for D (6 bases each). V lost 7 bases and J 9 bases, leaving 19 bases between the germline ends. The germline gives CDR1 MNHNY, CDR2 SVGAGI (reference sequence). The CDR3 has 14 residues. The CDR3 coding sequence is TGTGCCAGCATTACCGGGGGCGCTTCGGGTGAGCAGTTCTTC. Its translation is CASITGGASGEQFF.

The sample holds many counts of this clonotype. The gene calls are TRBV7-9 and TRBJ2-1; 9 bases match TRBD2. Per germline, CDR1 SEHNR and CDR2 FQNEAQ (reference sequence). With V trimmed by 4 bases and J by 5 bases, 3 bases remained unmatched. This CDR3 contains 14 residues. CDR3 bases: TGTGCCAGCAGCTCGGGACTAGCAGACAATGAGCAGTTCTTC. Translation: CASSSGLADNEQFF.

In this sample, this clonotype turned up many times. The chain is built from TRBV6-5 and TRBJ1-3, with D tentatively TRBD1 (5 bases). Trimming removed 5 bases at V and 0 bases at J, with 17 bases between. The germline CDR1 and CDR2 sequences are MNHEY and SVGAGI. The length of the CDR3 is 17 residues. The CDR3 DNA follows: TGTGCCAGCAGTACCCTCCTGGGGCAGTTCTCTGGAAACACCATATATTTT. It specifies CASSTLLGQFSGNTIYF.

This clonotype showed up many times. The rearrangement joins TRBV10-3 to TRBJ1-5; no clear D. Germline V gene data show CDR1 as ENHRY and CDR2 as SYGVKD. The CDR3 extends over 13 amino acids. The ends were cut back, 8 bases at V and 6 bases at J, with 14 bases in the middle. CDR3 loop: CAIRSEEGQPQHF. CDR3 nucleotides: TGTGCCATCCGGTCAGAGGAGGGTCAGCCCCAGCATTTT.

This clonotype has at least ten counts. The chain is built from TRBV5-1 and TRBJ1-1; 8 bases line up with TRBD1. This CDR3 is 14 amino acids long. CDR1 SGHRS and CDR2 YFSETQ come from the germline V gene. With 3 bases clipped from V and 4 bases from J, the junction kept 5 bases outside the gene matches. The CDR3 DNA is TGCGCCAGCAGCTCCACAGGGGGGGTCACTGAAGCTTTCTTT. Amino acids: CASSSTGGVTEAFF.

At least ten counts were recorded for this clonotype. The chain couples TRBV5-1 to TRBJ1-1; 7 nucleotides line up with TRBD1. Germline CDR1 and CDR2: SGHRS and YFSETQ. V lost 6 bases and J lost 7; bases outside the gene matches: 9. The CDR3 is 13 residues long. The chain's CDR3 is CASKGDSLGEAFF. The CDR3 nucleotides are TGCGCCAGCAAGGGGGACAGTCTAGGTGAAGCTTTCTTT. The variable domain in full, completed from reference TRBV5-1 and TRBJ1-1, reads KAGVTQTPRYLIKTRGQQVTLSCSPISGHRSVSWYQQTPGQGLQFLFEYFSETQRNKGNFPGRFSGRQFSNSRSEMNVSTLELGDSALYLCASKGDSLGEAFFGQGTRLTVV.

The chain carries TRBV7-3 and TRBJ2-7; D possibly corresponds to TRBD2 (6 bases). The germline V gene encodes CDR1 SGHTA and CDR2 FQGTGA. The CDR3 consists of 13 residues. Trimming took 1 base from V and 6 from J, leaving 10 bases between them. CDR3 nucleotides: TGTGCCAGCAGCTTAATCGGGGGAGGCGAGCAGTACTTC. Translating it yields CASSLIGGGEQYF.

This clonotype came up many times. J is TRBJ2-1 and V is TRBV5-1, with TRBD2 matching over 10 bases. V trimming: 3 bases; J trimming: 6 bases; junction bases outside the gene matches: 6. The CDR3 sequence is 15 residues long. Germline-derived CDR1 and CDR2 are SGHRS and YFSETQ. This chain's CDR3 is CASSWVSGGANEQFF. The CDR3 DNA follows: TGCGCCAGCAGCTGGGTGAGCGGGGGGGCCAATGAGCAGTTCTTC.

This clonotype was detected ten times or more. The rearrangement joins TRBV29-1 to TRBJ2-5; D gene ambiguous. This CDR3 region has 10 residues. The ends were cut back, 4 bases at V and 5 bases at J, with 5 bases in the middle. Germline V gene data show CDR1 as SQVTM and CDR2 as ANQGSEA. CDR3 nucleotides: TGCAGCGTTGTCTGGGAGACCCAGTACTTC. This translates into CSVVWETQYF.

In this sample, this clonotype turned up many times. The chain carries TRBV28 and TRBJ2-5, with TRBD2 matching over 8 bases. Germline CDR1 and CDR2: MDHEN and SYDVKM. The CDR3 consists of 15 residues. Trimming removed 4 bases from V and 5 bases from J; junction bases left unmatched: 9. The CDR3 nucleotides read TGTGCCAGCAGTTCCGGGAGGGCCAGTTTGGAGACCCAGTACTTC. This encodes CASSSGRASLETQYF. The full variable domain, in which reference TRBV28 and TRBJ2-5 provide the parts outside the CDR3, is DVKVTQSSRYLVKRTGEKVFLECVQDMDHENMFWYRQDPGLGLRLIYFSYDVKMKEKGDIPEGYSVSREKKERFSLILESASTNQTSMYLCASSSGRASLETQYFGPGTRLLVL.

This clonotype was observed at least ten times. The chain links TRBV5-5 to TRBJ1-1, with 8 nucleotides matching TRBD1. This CDR3 is 15 amino acids long. The junction had 8 bases not matched to a gene; V was cut back by 4 bases and J by 3 bases. Germline V gives CDR1 SGHKS, CDR2 YYEKEE (reference sequence). The CDR3 sequence: CASSGFTGGDTEAFF. As DNA, the CDR3 is TGTGCCAGCAGCGGATTCACAGGGGGTGACACTGAAGCTTTCTTT. The whole variable domain, filled in from reference TRBV5-5 and TRBJ1-1, reads DAGVTQSPTHLIKTRGQQVTLRCSPISGHKSVSWYQQVLGQGPQFIFQYYEKEERGRGNFPDRFSARQFPNYSSELNVNALLLGDSALYLCASSGFTGGDTEAFFGQGTRLTVV.

The chain is built from TRBV5-1 and TRBJ2-6; D gene unclear. Germline CDR1 is SGHRS and CDR2 is YFSETQ. This CDR3 has 18 residues. V was pared by 0 bases and J by 3 bases, with 16 bases between. The CDR3 reads CASSLDAGSPIGANVLTF. The DNA for the CDR3 is TGCGCCAGCAGCTTGGACGCAGGCTCCCCGATTGGGGCCAACGTCCTGACTTTC.

At least ten counts were recorded for this clonotype. The DNA is left out, because the CDR3 cannot be placed on it with certainty; the CDR3 is given as TCRdb lists it. The chain links TRBV29-1 to TRBJ2-3; the DNA was not compared with TRBD1, the D call given in the table. The CDR3 is 10 residues long, ends included. Germline V gene lookup returns CDR1 SQVTM and CDR2 ANQGSEA. The CDR3 reads CSVGPGAEAF.

This clonotype was seen at least ten times. The chain combines TRBV12-3 or TRBV12-4 with TRBJ1-2; 11 nucleotides align to TRBD1. V trimming: 6 bases; J trimming: 8 bases; junction bases outside the gene matches: 8. The CDR3 extends over 14 amino acids. CDR3 in DNA: TGTGCCAGCAGCCCTGGGACAGGGGGGCGCGGCTACACCTTC. This sequence encodes CASSPGTGGRGYTF.

This clonotype showed up many times. This rearrangement joins TRBV20-1 to TRBJ1-1; tentative D call: TRBD1 (6 bases). CDR1 is DFQATT, CDR2 SNEGSKA, per germline (reference sequence). The CDR3 runs to 14 residues. V was shortened by 5 bases and J by 1 base, with 14 bases between the two germline ends. The CDR3 sequence is CSASNPQGNTEAFF. The CDR3 region has the DNA TGCAGTGCTTCGAACCCACAGGGGAACACTGAAGCTTTCTTT.

This clonotype was observed many times. This rearrangement joins TRBV4-2 to TRBJ1-2; TRBD1 is a possible D gene (5 bases). The V end was cut by 0 bases, the J end by 4 bases, with 9 bases between. The CDR3 loop spans 14 amino acids. The germline V gene has CDR1 LGHNA and CDR2 YNFKEQ. The CDR3 sequence is CASSQDMGLYGYTF. CDR3 nucleotides: TGTGCCAGCAGCCAAGATATGGGGCTCTATGGCTACACCTTC.

Many counts were recorded for this clonotype. This rearrangement joins TRBV12-3 or TRBV12-4 to TRBJ2-2, with TRBD1 matching 7 bases. This CDR3 has 14 residues. Unmatched junction bases numbered 5, after V lost 3 bases and J lost 7 bases. For the CDR3, the DNA is TGTGCCAGCAGTTTTAGAGGGGGCGACGGGGAGCTGTTTTTT. It is translated as CASSFRGGDGELFF.

This clonotype has ten or more counts. The chain carries TRBV5-1 and TRBJ2-3, with 10 bases fitting TRBD2. CDR1 and CDR2 (germline): SGHRS, YFSETQ. The CDR3 loop spans 16 amino acids. V dropped 0 bases and J dropped 4; count of bases not matched to a gene: 5. CDR3 loop: CASSLDVLAGADTQYF. The CDR3 region has the DNA TGCGCCAGCAGCTTGGACGTCCTAGCGGGGGCAGATACGCAGTATTTT.